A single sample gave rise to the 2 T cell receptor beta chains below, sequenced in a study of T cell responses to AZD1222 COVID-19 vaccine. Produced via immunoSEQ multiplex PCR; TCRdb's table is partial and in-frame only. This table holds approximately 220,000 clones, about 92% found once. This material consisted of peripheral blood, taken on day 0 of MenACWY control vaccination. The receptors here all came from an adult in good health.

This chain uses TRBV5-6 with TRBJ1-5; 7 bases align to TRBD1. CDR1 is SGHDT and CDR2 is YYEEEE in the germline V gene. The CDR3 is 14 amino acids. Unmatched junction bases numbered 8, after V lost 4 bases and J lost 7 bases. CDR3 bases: TGTGCCAGCAGCCCCCGGACAGGAATACAGCCCCAGCATTTT. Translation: CASSPRTGIQPQHF.

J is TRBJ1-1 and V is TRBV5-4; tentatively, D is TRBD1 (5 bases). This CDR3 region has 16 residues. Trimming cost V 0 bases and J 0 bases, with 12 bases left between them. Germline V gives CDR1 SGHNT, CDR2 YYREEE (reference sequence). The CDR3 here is CASSLGGGTMNTEAFF. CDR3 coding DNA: TGTGCCAGCAGCTTGGGGGGCGGAACCATGAACACTGAAGCTTTCTTT.